This entry describes one T cell receptor beta chain. What it binds is not known. Germline values: CDR1 DFQATT, CDR2 SNEGSKA (reference sequence). The CDR3 spans 14 residues. The authors made TCR beta cDNA libraries by 5'RACE template switching. This switching added a universal primer site and UMIs. TCRdb reworked the 5' RACE reads into one entry per CDR3 protein, no DNA. The specimen's table records over 150,000 distinct CDR3 sequences. The sample comes from a study of T cells expressing NK-cell markers. Study results and limitations: NKG2C+ dominant clonotype frequencies in five or six donors were roughly 1.0-7.5% of CD8+ T cells.

The sequenced material came from blood T cells: a sorted CD56 or NKG2C T cell subset, CD4+ or CD8+ T cells, or bulk PBMC T cells (not recorded which). The V and J genes are TRBV20-1 and TRBJ1-5; the D gene TCRdb calls, TRBD1, cannot be checked with no DNA. This TCR was recovered from a woman in her forties or fifties in good health. CDR3 amino acids: CSAREPGPGQPQHF.